This T cell receptor beta chain stems from a study of T-cell reconstitution after alpha-beta-depleted transplantation in children. Preparation of the TCRbeta library used unique molecular identifiers. TCRdb re-called the PCR reads through MiXCR, storing one row per CDR3 protein. This sample has under 250,000 distinct CDR3 sequences, with 6.6% found just once. This clonotype showed up just a few times. This clonotype originated in a boy aged 2 to 10 with acute lymphoblastic leukemia, due to receive a stem cell transplant. The sequences come from PBMCs, collected before TCRalphabeta/CD19-depleted stem cell transplant.

The CDR3 region has the DNA TGCAGTGCTAGTCTGGGGGCTAGGAGCCCGAATGAGCAGTTCTTC. It encodes CSASLGARSPNEQFF. V is TRBV20-1 and J is TRBJ2-1; possibly TRBD1 for D (6 bases). The germline gives CDR1 DFQATT, CDR2 SNEGSKA (reference sequence). V gave up 3 bases and J gave up 7 bases, with 19 bases separating them. This CDR3 region has 15 residues.